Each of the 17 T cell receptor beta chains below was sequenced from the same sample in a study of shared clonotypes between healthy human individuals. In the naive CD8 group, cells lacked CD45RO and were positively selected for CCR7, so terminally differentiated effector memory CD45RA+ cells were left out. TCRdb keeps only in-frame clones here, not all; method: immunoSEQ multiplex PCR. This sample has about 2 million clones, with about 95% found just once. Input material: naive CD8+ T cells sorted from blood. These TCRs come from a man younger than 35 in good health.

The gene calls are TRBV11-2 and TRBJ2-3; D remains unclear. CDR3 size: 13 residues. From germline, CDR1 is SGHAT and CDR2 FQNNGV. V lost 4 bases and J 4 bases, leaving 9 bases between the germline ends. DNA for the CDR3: TGTGCCAGCAGCTCCGGCCTCCCAGATACGCAGTATTTT. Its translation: CASSSGLPDTQYF.

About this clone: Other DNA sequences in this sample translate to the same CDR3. Here the CDR3 reads CASSLDGTEAFF. In nucleotides, the CDR3 is TGTGCCAGCAGTCTGGACGGAACTGAAGCTTTCTTT. The chain couples TRBV5-4 to TRBJ1-1; D call uncertain. The V and J ends lost 5 bases and 5 bases respectively, with 10 bases between them. The CDR3 contains 12 residues. Germline lookup yields CDR1 SGHNT and CDR2 YYREEE (reference sequence).

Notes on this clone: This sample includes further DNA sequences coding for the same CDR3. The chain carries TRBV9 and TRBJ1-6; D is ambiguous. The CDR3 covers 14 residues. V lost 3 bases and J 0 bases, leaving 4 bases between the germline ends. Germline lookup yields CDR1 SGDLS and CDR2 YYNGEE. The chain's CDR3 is CASSADSYNSPLHF. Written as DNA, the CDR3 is TGTGCCAGCAGCGCGGACTCCTATAATTCACCCCTCCACTTT.

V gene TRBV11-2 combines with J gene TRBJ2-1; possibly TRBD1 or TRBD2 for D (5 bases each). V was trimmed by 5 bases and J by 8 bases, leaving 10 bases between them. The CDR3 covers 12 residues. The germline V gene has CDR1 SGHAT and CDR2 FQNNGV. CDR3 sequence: CASSPGTYEQFF. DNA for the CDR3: TGTGCCAGCAGCCCCGGGACCTATGAGCAGTTCTTC.

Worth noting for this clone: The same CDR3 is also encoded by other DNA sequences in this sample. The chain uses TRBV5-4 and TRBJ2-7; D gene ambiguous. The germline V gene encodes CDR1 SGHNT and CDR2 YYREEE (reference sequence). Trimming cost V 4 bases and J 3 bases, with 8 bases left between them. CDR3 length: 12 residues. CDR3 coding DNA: TGTGCCAGCAGCGAACAAAGCTACGAGCAGTACTTC. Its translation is CASSEQSYEQYF.

The CDR3 coding sequence is TGTGCCAGCAGTGATGTGGCCAGTCCCGTTGAAGCTTTCTTT. Translating it yields CASSDVASPVEAFF. This chain uses TRBV2 with TRBJ1-1; D gene uncertain. The CDR3 length is 14 residues. V lost 3 bases, J lost 7 bases, and 15 bases lay in between. Germline lookup yields CDR1 SNHLY and CDR2 FYNNEI.

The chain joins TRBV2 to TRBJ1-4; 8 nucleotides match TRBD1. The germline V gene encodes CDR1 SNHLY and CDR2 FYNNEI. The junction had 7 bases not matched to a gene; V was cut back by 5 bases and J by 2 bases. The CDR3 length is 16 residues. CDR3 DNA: TGTGCCAGCAGTCCTGAATGGACAGGGACTAATGAAAAACTGTTTTTT. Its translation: CASSPEWTGTNEKLFF. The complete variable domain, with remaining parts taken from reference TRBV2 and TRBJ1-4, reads EPEVTQTPSHQVTQMGQEVILRCVPISNHLYFYWYRQILGQKVEFLVSFYNNEISEKSEIFDDQFSVERPDGSNFTLKIRSTKLEDSAMYFCASSPEWTGTNEKLFFGSGTQLSVL.

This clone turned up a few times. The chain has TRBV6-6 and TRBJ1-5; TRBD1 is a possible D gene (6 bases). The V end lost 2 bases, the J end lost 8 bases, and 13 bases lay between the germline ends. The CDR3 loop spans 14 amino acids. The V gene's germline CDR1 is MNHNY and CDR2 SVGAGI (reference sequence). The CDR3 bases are TGTGCCAGCAGTTACGTGGGGGCCGGGAAGCCCCAGCATTTT. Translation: CASSYVGAGKPQHF.

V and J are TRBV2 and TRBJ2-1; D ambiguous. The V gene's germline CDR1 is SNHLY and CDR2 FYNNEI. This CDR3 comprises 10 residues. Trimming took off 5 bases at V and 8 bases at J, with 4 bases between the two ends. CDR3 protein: CASSTYEQFF. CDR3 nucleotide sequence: TGTGCCAGCAGTACGTATGAGCAGTTCTTC.

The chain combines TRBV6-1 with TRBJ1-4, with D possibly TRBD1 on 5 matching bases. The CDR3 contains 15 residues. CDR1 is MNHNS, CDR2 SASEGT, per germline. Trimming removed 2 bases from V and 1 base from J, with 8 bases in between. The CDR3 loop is CASSEPRGTNEKLFF. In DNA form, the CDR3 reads TGTGCCAGCAGTGAACCTAGGGGAACTAATGAAAAACTGTTTTTT.

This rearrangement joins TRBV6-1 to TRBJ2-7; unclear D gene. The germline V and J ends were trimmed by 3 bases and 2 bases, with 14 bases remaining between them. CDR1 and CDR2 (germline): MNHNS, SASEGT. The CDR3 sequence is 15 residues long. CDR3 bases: TGTGCCAGCAGTGATCTCTCGATCGGCCCCTACGAGCAGTACTTC. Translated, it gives CASSDLSIGPYEQYF.

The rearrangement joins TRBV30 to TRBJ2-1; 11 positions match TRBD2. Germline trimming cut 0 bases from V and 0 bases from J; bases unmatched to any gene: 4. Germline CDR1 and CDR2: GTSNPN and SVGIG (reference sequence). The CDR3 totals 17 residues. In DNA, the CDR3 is TGTGCCTGGAGTGTAGAGACTAGCGGGGCCTCCTACAATGAGCAGTTCTTC. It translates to CAWSVETSGASYNEQFF.

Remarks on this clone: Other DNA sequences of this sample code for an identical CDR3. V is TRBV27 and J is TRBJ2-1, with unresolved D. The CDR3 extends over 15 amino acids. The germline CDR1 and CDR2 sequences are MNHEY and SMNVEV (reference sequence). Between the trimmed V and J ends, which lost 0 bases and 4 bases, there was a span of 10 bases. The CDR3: CASSLSLEGYNEQFF. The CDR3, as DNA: TGTGCCAGCAGTTTATCCCTCGAAGGGTACAATGAGCAGTTCTTC.

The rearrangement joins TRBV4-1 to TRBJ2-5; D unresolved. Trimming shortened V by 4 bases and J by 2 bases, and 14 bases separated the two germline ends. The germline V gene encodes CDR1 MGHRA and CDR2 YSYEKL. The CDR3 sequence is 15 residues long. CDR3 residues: CASSLRFVSQETQYF. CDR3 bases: TGCGCCAGCAGCCTAAGGTTTGTCAGTCAAGAGACCCAGTACTTC.

CDR3 coding DNA: TGTGCCAGCACCACAGGTAACGAGCAGTACTTC. It specifies CASTTGNEQYF. J is TRBJ2-7 and V is TRBV28; tentatively, D is TRBD1 (5 bases). This CDR3 is 11 amino acids long. The germline V gene has CDR1 MDHEN and CDR2 SYDVKM. Trimming took 7 bases from V and 5 from J, leaving 9 bases between them.

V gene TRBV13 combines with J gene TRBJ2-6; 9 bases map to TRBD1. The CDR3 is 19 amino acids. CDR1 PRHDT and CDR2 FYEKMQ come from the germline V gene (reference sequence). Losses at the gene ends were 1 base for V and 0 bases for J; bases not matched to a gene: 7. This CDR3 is CASSLAGQGPSSGANVLTF. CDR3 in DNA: TGTGCCAGCAGCTTAGCAGGACAGGGGCCGAGCTCTGGGGCCAACGTCCTGACTTTC.

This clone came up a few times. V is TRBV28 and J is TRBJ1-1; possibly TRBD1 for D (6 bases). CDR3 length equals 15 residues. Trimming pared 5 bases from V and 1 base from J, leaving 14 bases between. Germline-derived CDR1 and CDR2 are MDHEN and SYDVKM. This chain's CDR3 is CASSPRQDTNTEAFF. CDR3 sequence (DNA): TGTGCCAGCAGTCCGCGACAGGACACGAACACTGAAGCTTTCTTT.